One and the same sample provided the 28 T cell receptor beta chains below, sequenced in a study of cytomegalovirus exposure and HLA in healthy donors. The PCR had 60 Vbeta and 13 Jbeta primers. This table comes from immunoSEQ multiplex PCR, and its TCRdb copy is limited to in-frame clones, with some not included. Of around 150,000 clones in the sample, about 80% are singletons; the top ten hold roughly 4.7%. The specimen sequenced was PBMCs. These receptors were collected from a male donor in good health and CMV-seronegative.

The CDR3 nucleotides read TGCGCCAGCAGCCAAACCGGGACTGACCTCTATGGCTACACCTTC. Amino acids: CASSQTGTDLYGYTF. J is TRBJ1-2 and V is TRBV4-1; D is perhaps TRBD1 (5 bases). Trimming stripped 2 bases from V and 4 bases from J, with 14 bases between. Germline CDR1 MGHRA, CDR2 YSYEKL. This CDR3 contains 15 residues.

The V and J genes are TRBV28 and TRBJ2-3; 7 positions match TRBD1. CDR1 MDHEN and CDR2 SYDVKM come from the germline V gene. V dropped 1 base and J dropped 0; count of bases not matched to a gene: 4. The CDR3 is made up of 16 amino acids. In DNA, the CDR3 is TGTGCCAGCAGTTTATATACAGGGGTTAGCACAGATACGCAGTATTTT. This codes for CASSLYTGVSTDTQYF.

The chain recombines TRBV5-4 with TRBJ2-7; D may be TRBD1 (5 bases). Looked up from germline, CDR1 is SGHNT and CDR2 is YYREEE (reference sequence). V dropped 7 bases and J dropped 1 base, with 12 bases sitting between them. The CDR3 consists of 13 residues. CDR3: CASLDHRSYEQYF. In DNA, the CDR3 is TGTGCCAGCTTGGATCACAGGTCCTACGAGCAGTACTTC.

The chain has TRBV28 and TRBJ1-6; D unresolved. CDR3 length: 13 residues. Germline loops: CDR1 MDHEN, CDR2 SYDVKM. Trimming removed 8 bases at V and 5 bases at J, with 10 bases between. The CDR3 is CASAGVNNSPLHF. In DNA, the CDR3 is TGTGCCAGCGCCGGGGTTAATAATTCACCCCTCCACTTT.

The chain has TRBV2 and TRBJ2-5, with D perhaps TRBD1 (6 bases). The CDR3 has 16 amino acids. CDR1 and CDR2 (germline): SNHLY, FYNNEI. The V and J ends lost 4 bases and 2 bases respectively, with 17 bases between them. Here the CDR3 DNA reads TGTGCCAGCAGTGGAAACAGGGTCGTCGGGCAAGAGACCCAGTACTTC. This gives the protein CASSGNRVVGQETQYF.

The CDR3 is CASSLLRGDEQFF. As DNA, the CDR3 is TGTGCCAGCAGCTTACTTAGGGGCGATGAGCAGTTCTTC. V gene TRBV11-1 combines with J gene TRBJ2-1, with a weak D call TRBD1 (5 bases). Trimming shortened V by 2 bases and J by 8 bases, and 10 bases separated the two germline ends. Germline CDR1 reads SGHAT; CDR2 reads FQDESV (reference sequence). This CDR3 has 13 residues. Full variable domain (missing parts from reference TRBV11-1 and TRBJ2-1): EAEVAQSPRYKITEKSQAVAFWCDPISGHATLYWYRQILGQGPELLVQFQDESVVDDSQLPKDRFSAERLKGVDSTLKIQPAELGDSAMYLCASSLLRGDEQFFGPGTRLTVL.

The chain links TRBV7-2 to TRBJ1-2; a possible D gene is TRBD1 (5 bases). Trimming took off 5 bases at V and 2 bases at J, with 15 bases between the two ends. CDR3 length: 15 amino acids. The germline gives CDR1 SGHTA, CDR2 FQGNSA. Here the CDR3 DNA reads TGTGCCAGCAGCAGCGTCGGGGGTGAGAACTATGGCTACACCTTC. Its protein product is CASSSVGGENYGYTF.

CDR3 loop: CASSLAGGGVYEQYF. The CDR3 DNA is TGTGCCAGCAGCTTGGCGGGAGGGGGCGTGTACGAGCAGTACTTC. The chain uses TRBV5-5 and TRBJ2-7, with a tentative D call TRBD2 (8 bases). The V and J ends lost 0 bases and 4 bases respectively, with 14 bases between them. The CDR3 consists of 15 residues. Germline V lookup: CDR1 SGHKS, CDR2 YYEKEE (reference sequence).

The chain uses TRBV4-3 and TRBJ1-4; D not certain. Looked up from germline, CDR1 is LGHNA and CDR2 is YSLEER. The CDR3 consists of 15 residues. V was trimmed by 0 bases and J by 8 bases, leaving 13 bases between them. The CDR3 reads CASSQEGGGREKLFF. The CDR3 bases are TGCGCCAGCAGCCAAGAAGGTGGAGGGAGGGAAAAACTGTTTTTT.

The chain links TRBV7-2 to TRBJ2-3; possible D gene TRBD2, 6 bases. Germline V gene sequence: CDR1 SGHTA, CDR2 FQGNSA. The CDR3 contains 15 residues. V was clipped by 4 bases and J by 6 bases, with 17 bases between them. Written as DNA, the CDR3 is TGTGCCAGCAGCTCCCGACTAGGACAAGCTGATACGCAGTATTTT. It encodes CASSSRLGQADTQYF.

In the case of this clone: At one end the junction does not follow the germline gene, possibly because of a read error. Other DNA sequences in this specimen translate into the identical CDR3. The chain is built from TRBV7-2 and TRBJ2-7, with 8 positions matching TRBD2. CDR3 length: 14 amino acids. Germline V gene sequence: CDR1 SGHTA, CDR2 FQGNSA. CDR3 amino acids: CASSPGGASYEQYF. DNA of the CDR3: TGTGCCAGCAGCCCGGGAGGGGCCTCCTATGAGCAGTACTTC.

CDR3 sequence reads: CASSPIYEQYF. Here the CDR3 DNA reads TGTGCCAGCAGCCCAATCTACGAGCAGTACTTC. The chain carries TRBV11-3 and TRBJ2-7; D unclear. Germline V gene lookup returns CDR1 SGHNT and CDR2 YENEEA. V shed 5 bases and J shed 3 bases, with 5 bases lying between them. This CDR3 spans 11 amino acids.

The chain carries TRBV4-3 and TRBJ1-6; D unclear. Germline CDR1 is LGHNA and CDR2 is YSLEER. V lost 3 bases to trimming and J lost 5 bases, with 11 bases between them. This CDR3 contains 15 residues. This chain's CDR3 is CASSHSGLDNSPLHF. The CDR3 DNA reads as TGCGCCAGCAGCCATAGCGGCCTAGATAATTCACCCCTCCACTTT.

This chain uses TRBV4-2 with TRBJ2-7; D gene uncertain. This CDR3 comprises 15 residues. Trimming removed 0 bases from V and 0 bases from J, with 9 bases in between. Germline V gene lookup returns CDR1 LGHNA and CDR2 YNFKEQ. CDR3 DNA sequence: TGTGCCAGCAGCCAAGATGCGGCAAGCTCCTACGAGCAGTACTTC. It codes for CASSQDAASSYEQYF.

This clone was detected a few times. This chain joins TRBV7-3 and TRBJ2-5; 12 bases are shared with TRBD2. Germline assignment: CDR1 SGHTA and CDR2 FQGTGA. The CDR3 loop spans 15 amino acids. With V trimmed by 5 bases and J by 5 bases, 6 bases remained unmatched. The CDR3 loop is CASSRLAGEQETQYF. CDR3 nucleotide sequence: TGTGCCAGCAGCCGACTAGCGGGGGAGCAGGAGACCCAGTACTTC.

The chain links TRBV28 to TRBJ2-5; 7 bases are shared with TRBD2. The CDR3 covers 15 residues. The germline V gene encodes CDR1 MDHEN and CDR2 SYDVKM. Germline trimming cut 3 bases from V and 1 base from J; bases unmatched to any gene: 5. CDR3 protein: CASSFPGGPQETQYF. CDR3 nucleotide sequence: TGTGCCAGCAGTTTTCCGGGAGGACCCCAAGAGACCCAGTACTTC.

This sequence joins TRBV6-1 and TRBJ2-7, with D unclear. The CDR3 has 10 residues. V lost 8 bases and J 5 bases, leaving 7 bases between the germline ends. CDR1 and CDR2 from the germline V gene are MNHNS and SASEGT. CDR3 amino acids: CASGLNEQYF. The CDR3 DNA follows: TGTGCCAGCGGGCTAAACGAGCAGTACTTC.

The chain has TRBV7-2 and TRBJ1-1; the D is unclear. In germline, CDR1 is SGHTA, CDR2 FQGNSA. The ends were cut back, 0 bases at V and 6 bases at J, with 8 bases in the middle. This CDR3 region has 13 residues. The CDR3 loop reads CASSLAGRPEAFF. The CDR3 coding sequence is TGTGCCAGCAGCTTAGCGGGGAGGCCTGAAGCTTTCTTT.

The chain combines TRBV5-1 with TRBJ2-5; 7 positions agree with TRBD1. The CDR3 sequence is 12 residues long. Unmatched junction bases numbered 5, after V lost 7 bases and J lost 5 bases. Germline V lookup: CDR1 SGHRS, CDR2 YFSETQ. The CDR3 nucleotides read TGCGCCAGCGGCACAGGGGAGGAGACCCAGTACTTC. Residues: CASGTGEETQYF.

This chain joins TRBV7-2 and TRBJ2-1; 14 bases agree with TRBD2. The CDR3 totals 15 residues. The junction had 10 bases not matched to a gene; V was cut back by 3 bases and J by 15 bases. CDR1 is SGHTA, CDR2 FQGNSA, per germline. The CDR3 loop is CASSLPGLAGAARFF. The CDR3 DNA sequence: TGTGCCAGCAGCTTGCCGGGACTAGCGGGGGCCGCCCGGTTCTTC.

The V and J genes are TRBV27 and TRBJ1-2; TRBD1 is a possible D gene (6 bases). This CDR3 is built from 13 residues. The V and J ends lost 7 bases and 7 bases respectively, with 16 bases between them. From germline, CDR1 is MNHEY and CDR2 SMNVEV (reference sequence). For the CDR3, the DNA is TGTGCCAGCATGACGTACAGGGCCGGTGGCTACACCTTC. Its translation is CASMTYRAGGYTF.

This chain's CDR3 is CASSLEGRHYGYTF. CDR3 nucleotides: TGTGCCAGCAGCTTGGAGGGGCGACACTATGGCTACACCTTC. The chain uses TRBV5-4 and TRBJ1-2; the D gene is possibly TRBD1 (5 bases). With 0 bases removed from V and 3 bases from J, the gap between germline ends came to 9 bases. There are 14 residues in the CDR3. Germline lookup yields CDR1 SGHNT and CDR2 YYREEE (reference sequence).

The chain recombines TRBV4-2 with TRBJ2-1, with 12 nucleotides matching TRBD2. This CDR3 contains 17 residues. Germline CDR1 and CDR2: LGHNA and YNFKEQ. V gave up 1 base and J gave up 1 base; unmatched junction bases: 2. DNA for the CDR3: TGTGCCAGCAGCCAAGTAACTAGCGGGGGGTCCTACAATGAGCAGTTCTTC. This encodes CASSQVTSGGSYNEQFF.

This sequence joins TRBV9 and TRBJ1-2, with no clear D. The CDR3 sequence is 14 residues long. V was pared by 0 bases and J by 0 bases, with 6 bases between. Germline V lookup: CDR1 SGDLS, CDR2 YYNGEE. CDR3 amino acids: CASSVDGANYGYTF. The CDR3, as DNA: TGTGCCAGCAGCGTAGACGGAGCTAACTATGGCTACACCTTC.

The chain recombines TRBV10-3 with TRBJ1-4, with 7 bases that match TRBD1. V shed 7 bases and J 5 bases; nucleotides not matched to a gene: 4. This CDR3 is built from 13 residues. In germline, CDR1 is ENHRY, CDR2 SYGVKD. This chain's CDR3 is CAIKGQMNEKLFF. Here the CDR3 DNA reads TGTGCCATCAAGGGACAGATGAATGAAAAACTGTTTTTT.

The chain carries TRBV9 and TRBJ1-4; perhaps TRBD1 as D (6 bases). CDR3 length: 17 amino acids. V was clipped by 0 bases and J by 0 bases, with 12 bases between them. Looked up from germline, CDR1 is SGDLS and CDR2 is YYNGEE. The CDR3: CASSVADRRATNEKLFF. CDR3 sequence (DNA): TGTGCCAGCAGCGTAGCCGACAGGAGAGCAACTAATGAAAAACTGTTTTTT.

This chain joins TRBV30 and TRBJ2-1; TRBD2 agrees at 12 bases. The CDR3 runs 13 residues. Germline CDR1 reads GTSNPN; CDR2 reads SVGIG (reference sequence). Germline trimming cut 2 bases from V and 15 bases from J; bases unmatched to any gene: 8. The CDR3 sequence: CAWSTLAGGRTFF. DNA of the CDR3: TGTGCCTGGAGTACCCTAGCGGGGGGGCGTACGTTCTTC.

V usage is TRBV7-9 and J usage is TRBJ1-6; 7 nucleotides match TRBD1. Unmatched junction bases numbered 14, after V lost 2 bases and J lost 7 bases. CDR3 size: 18 residues. Germline V gives CDR1 SEHNR, CDR2 FQNEAQ (reference sequence). This CDR3 reads CASSLTPTGVRSNSPLHF. The CDR3 DNA sequence: TGTGCCAGCAGCTTAACCCCAACAGGGGTAAGGTCGAATTCACCCCTCCACTTT.